This T cell receptor beta chain was recovered during a study of cytomegalovirus exposure and HLA in healthy donors (TCRdb year 2017). Regarding the research as a whole: An earlier analysis of 587 of the donors reported 276 Gb of sequence data and 95 million to 120 million unique TCR beta sequences obtained from some 200 million T cells. Around 320 gigabases of sequencing data and tens of millions of unique TCR sequences were included in an early release covering 550 to 800 HLA-typed donors. Among the roughly 400 genotyped donors, about 85% belonged to the genetic ancestry cluster associated with self-reported Caucasian donors. The study aimed to test whether cataloging public T cell receptors could reveal signatures of past pathogen exposure. The T cell repertoires of under 750 subjects were profiled by immunosequencing and related to cytomegalovirus serostatus. A separate validation cohort of roughly 110 different subjects was used in addition to the 666-subject first cohort. High-throughput TCR immunosequencing, statistical association of individual TCRs with disease status, and machine learning were combined to predict cytomegalovirus infection status. To study patterns of TCR occurrence, a later analysis re-analyzed previously published TCR beta repertoires from several hundred donors and added high-resolution HLA genotyping. In the later analysis, no new phenotypic data were used to find candidate immune exposures; instead, reliance was placed on TCR beta sequences and their occurrence across donors. An earlier analysis of 587 of the donors applied high-throughput TCR beta sequencing to assess whether each TCR beta V gene segment acted as functional or pseudogenic. Donor age, sex, ethnicity and CMV serostatus were collected together with the repertoire data. A later genetic analysis used genome-wide SNP genotypes for about 60% of the 666 donors, treating that subset as a discovery cohort. All discovery cohort repertoires had been generated using a single sequencing platform. HLA typing included class I and class II loci at four-digit resolution. The number of donors typed differed by locus, with about 629-630 for A, B, C, DRB1 and DQB1, approximately 500 for DQA1, some 570 for DPA1, and about 450 for DPB1. Roughly five DR-DQ haplotypes were handled as single units for association and clustering, since linkage in the cohort was strong. Across under 500 genotyped donors of the cohort, an average of roughly 200,000 unique TCR beta nucleotide sequences per donor were sequenced, and approximately 19% of those sequences were non-productive.

The germline V gene supplies CDR1 MDHEN and CDR2 SYDVKM. From its cysteine to its phenylalanine, the CDR3 spans 11 amino acids. Only the CDR3 portion is preserved as DNA: 33 bases, with reading frame beginning at the first base. Between the V and J ends, shortened by 6 bases and 6 bases respectively, the junction contains 9 bases. Beyond this particular receptor, the publication reports: A few of the identified cytomegalovirus-associated TCR beta chains were confirmed in vitro to be specific for cytomegalovirus antigens. Across donors, most TCR sequences were observed very rarely, whereas some public TCRs were present in many individuals. In a later analysis, the rate of TCR association differed among HLA loci, with DRB1 alleles having the most associated TCRs and HLA-C alleles having the fewest. A later analysis associated around 16,000 TCR beta sequences with specific HLA alleles at a false discovery rate of 0.05. Correlated functional status among segregating V segments might be attributable to linkage disequilibrium, but an unknown experimental factor could not be ruled out. Several of the top co-occurrence clusters appeared to be linked to parvovirus B19, influenza, CMV and Epstein-Barr virus, according to a later analysis. A group of highly shared sequence variants was considered likely to be a technical artifact of the sequencing pipeline. In an earlier analysis of fewer than 700 of the donors, most TCR beta V segments appeared in productive rearrangements about 90% or about 30% of the time, broadly matching IMGT annotations. The presence/absence analyses assumed that sequencing depth was roughly uniform across donors, and that assumption may not be true. For the cohort, immune exposure information was limited to CMV serostatus. A later genetic analysis reported fewer N-insertions in productive TCRs among donors in an Asian-associated ancestry cluster than the roughly 620-donor mean. The authors suggested that the approach could potentially be generalized to other disease states and immunological phenotypes. When HLA alleles, especially DR and DQ, strongly co-occurred, TCR associations were difficult to assign to individual alleles. Compared with equally common non-associated chains, HLA-associated TCR beta chains in a later analysis were more clonally expanded and had lower generation probabilities. Because HLA typing was missing for some donors at each locus, association tests included only the typed subset. An association between a missense DCLRE1C variant and V-gene and J-gene trimming of TCR beta chains was found in a later genetic analysis and replicated in an independent cohort. Cytomegalovirus status was reported to be diagnosed by the classifier with high specificity and sensitivity in both the original and validation cohorts. About 17 rarely observed V segments, including chromosome 9 orphons, were excluded from the earlier analysis of just under 600 of the donors because counts were too low. Most CMV-associated TCR beta chains appeared to be HLA-restricted in a later analysis, and the HLA associations seemed to be driven largely by CMV exposure. The study gave a list of under 200 TCR beta chains associated with cytomegalovirus. Some IMGT-functional V segments, including TRBV6-2 and TRBV6-3, could not be distinguished by the 87-base-pair reads and were therefore excluded. This cohort had only TCR beta chains sequenced, and the lack of alpha or paired-chain data limited which features could be detected. A further reported finding was that TCR beta sequences accurately predicted the HLA-A and HLA-B alleles for most subjects in the first cohort.

The library relied on the immunoSEQ multiplex PCR assay. A mixture of 60 forward primers for TCR Vbeta segments and 13 reverse primers for TCR Jbeta segments was used in the multiplex PCR. A multiplex PCR assay on genomic DNA amplified the CDR3 region of rearranged TCR beta genes. Amplified TCR beta libraries were sequenced as 87-base-pair reads on the Illumina HiSeq System. On the study's bioinformatics: A later analysis tallied around 82 million unique TCR beta chains across the 640 or so repertoires, and about 10 million of those chains were shared by two or more donors. Raw reads were error-corrected and collapsed into unique sequences by a nearest-neighbor algorithm in which closely related sequences were merged to remove PCR and sequencing errors. To assign V, D and J gene segments, CDR3 sequences were aligned to IMGT reference sequences. Each retained sequence needed at least a six-nucleotide match to both a V gene segment and a J gene segment. A rearrangement was called productive if the CDR3 had no stop codons and remained in frame with V and J, and every other rearrangement was called non-productive. CDR3 was defined according to IMGT convention as the region running from the second conserved V-encoded cysteine to the conserved J-encoded phenylalanine. The earlier analysis of roughly 590 of the donors excluded any sequence lacking an unambiguous match to a single V gene segment. An earlier analysis of 500 to 700 of the donors classified V segments as functional when productive rearrangements were above 56.7% and as segregating when the standard deviation between donors was above 5%. A statistical classification framework was developed to diagnose cytomegalovirus status using the catalog of TCR beta chain sequences. A later analysis assigned V and J genes by comparing TCR nucleotide sequences with IMGT/GENE-DB human TR gene sequences. The TCRdist pipeline was used in a later analysis to assign CDR3 sequences and most-parsimonious VDJ recombination scenarios. In a later analysis, each TCR beta chain was defined by its CDR3 amino acid sequence together with its V-gene family, and reads lacking a unique V-gene family were excluded. In a later analysis, a few hundred highly shared, low-generation-probability nucleotide sequences were removed to address suspected cross-contamination and a sequencing artifact. In a later analysis, a clonal expansion index for each public chain was calculated from normalized within-repertoire ranks of inferred template counts. In a later analysis, generation probabilities were computed using a VDJ recombination model fitted to out-of-frame rearrangements, and the results were checked against IGoR. Hypergeometric tests were used in a later analysis to score TCR-TCR, TCR-HLA and TCR-CMV co-occurrence, with a repertoire-size bias correction applied to the TCR pairs. To estimate false discovery rates, a later analysis permuted the HLA or CMV assignments 20 times. In a later analysis, co-occurring TCRs were grouped using DBSCAN, and TCRdist sequence similarity was added for clustering within HLA-allele-positive subsets. Repertoires with fewer than 30,000 or more than 120,000 public chains, plus five repertoires with anomalous nucleotide sharing, were excluded from co-occurrence clustering. TCRdb holds this immuneACCESS table with in-frame rearrangements only. Some clones are missing; in checked studies, unresolved V genes explain under half, and the rest has no known cause. The V and J calls and clone size are taken from that table; D and trimming were inferred from the DNA. Within this sample are 200,000 to 250,000 clones, with approximately 80% of them counted one time only. The top ten clones comprise approximately 3.9% of the sample.

With respect to this clone: The specificity of this receptor is unknown. Base quality data are lacking; no much larger clone is found one base away.

The cohort comprised more than 550 healthy bone marrow donors. Cohort members were all nominally healthy when sampled, although unrecorded immune exposures were likely present. The donor was CMV seronegative and belonged to the group of around 350 seronegative cohort members. A peripheral blood sample was collected from each donor, and TCR beta sequencing was performed on peripheral blood mononuclear cells. The Qiagen DNeasy Blood Extraction Kit was used to extract genomic DNA from the blood cell samples. The receptor's source is a male donor in good health and CMV-seronegative. The rearranged chain carries TRBV28 and TRBJ2-7, with no confidently assigned D gene. The sample consisted of PBMCs. The CDR3 has the sequence CASSILLEQYF. The sequenced DNA is TGTGCCAGCAGCATTCTACTCGAGCAGTACTTC.